The source of this T cell receptor beta chain is a study of blood T cell repertoires in COVID-19. Background on the study: The analysed material was cDNA or gDNA that came from T cells, B-cell-depleted T cells, or PBMCs.

In the authors' methods: Estimated nucleated cell counts came from reference gene primer amplification. Produced via immunoSEQ multiplex PCR; TCRdb's table is partial and in-frame only. V and J calls and clone size are as listed in that table; D and trimming were resolved from the DNA. The data contain roughly 110,000 clones, about nine tenths of them seen just once; the ten biggest clones take up approximately 6.8%. V was shortened by 2 bases and J by 7 bases, with 11 bases between the two germline ends. CDR1 MNHEY and CDR2 SVGAGI come from the germline V gene. This CDR3 is built from 13 residues. The gene calls are TRBV6-5 and TRBJ2-5; D is unclear. The sequence was collected from a man between 45 and 60 years old with active or convalescent COVID-19. The specimen sequenced was peripheral blood. CDR3 sequence: CASSYGPLSTQYF. In nucleotides, the CDR3 is TGTGCCAGCAGTTACGGCCCGCTTTCGACCCAGTACTTC.